Described below is a single TCR beta chain sequence and its context. Its target is not known. Germline V gene lookup returns CDR1 SGHTA and CDR2 FQGTGA. This CDR3 comprises 12 residues. This sample was included in a study of human CD8 memory T cell subsets. Points from the study as a whole: Stem-like memory T cell repertoires overlapped minimally with precursor exhausted T cell repertoires.

Total CD8+ T cells underwent enrichment via negative magnetic separation. In each subset, RNA was taken from duplicate vials, each of some 150,000 sorted CD8+ T cells. UMI-labeled 5' RACE generated the TCR beta libraries. Reanalyzing the 5' RACE reads, TCRdb keeps one entry per CDR3 protein, without DNA. Its clone listing holds some 5,400 distinct CDR3 sequences. V and J are TRBV7-3 and TRBJ2-1. The sequence came from a human donor in good health. The sequenced sample was CD8+ effector memory T cells (TEM) sorted from PBMCs. Specified subset: effector memory CD8 T cells, CCR7- CD45RO+ CD95+. CDR3 amino acids: CASSLSHNEQFF.